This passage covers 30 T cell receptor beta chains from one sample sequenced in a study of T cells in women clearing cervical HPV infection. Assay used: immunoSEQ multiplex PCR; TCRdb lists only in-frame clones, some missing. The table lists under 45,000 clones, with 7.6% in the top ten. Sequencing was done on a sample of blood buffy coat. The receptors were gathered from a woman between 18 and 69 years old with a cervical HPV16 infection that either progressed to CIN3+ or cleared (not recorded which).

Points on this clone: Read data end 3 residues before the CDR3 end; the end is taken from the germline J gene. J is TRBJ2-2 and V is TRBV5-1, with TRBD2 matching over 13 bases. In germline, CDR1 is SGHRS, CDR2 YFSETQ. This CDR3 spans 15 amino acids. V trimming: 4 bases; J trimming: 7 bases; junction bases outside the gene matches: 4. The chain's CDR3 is CASSRTSGSGGELFF. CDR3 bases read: TGCGCCAGCAGCAGGACTAGCGGGAGTGGCGGGGAG.

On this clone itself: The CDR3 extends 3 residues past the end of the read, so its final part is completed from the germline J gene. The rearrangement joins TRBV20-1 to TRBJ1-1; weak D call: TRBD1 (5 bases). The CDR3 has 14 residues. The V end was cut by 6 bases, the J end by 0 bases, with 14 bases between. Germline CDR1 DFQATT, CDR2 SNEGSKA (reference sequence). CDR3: CSANRGAMNTEAFF. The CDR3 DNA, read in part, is TGCAGTGCCAACCGAGGGGCGATGAACACTGAA.

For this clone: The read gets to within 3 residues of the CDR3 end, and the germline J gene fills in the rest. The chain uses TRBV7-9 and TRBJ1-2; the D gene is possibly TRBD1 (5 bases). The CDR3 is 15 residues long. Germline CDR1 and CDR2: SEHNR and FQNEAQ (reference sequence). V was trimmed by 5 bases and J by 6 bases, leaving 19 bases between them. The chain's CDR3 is CASSPRPRVKDGYTF. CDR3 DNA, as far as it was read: TGTGCCAGCAGCCCCAGACCCAGGGTGAAGGATGGC.

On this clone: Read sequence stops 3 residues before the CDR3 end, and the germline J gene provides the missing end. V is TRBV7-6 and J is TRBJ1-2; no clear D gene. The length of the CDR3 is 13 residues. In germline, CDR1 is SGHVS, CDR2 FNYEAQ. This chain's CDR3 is CASSLAIASGYTF. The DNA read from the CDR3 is TGTGCCAGCAGCTTAGCCATAGCTAGCGGC.

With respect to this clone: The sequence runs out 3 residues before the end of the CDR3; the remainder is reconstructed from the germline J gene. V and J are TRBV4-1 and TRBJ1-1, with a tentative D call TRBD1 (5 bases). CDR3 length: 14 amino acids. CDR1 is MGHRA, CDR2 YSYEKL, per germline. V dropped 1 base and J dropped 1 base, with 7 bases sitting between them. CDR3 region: CASSQVRGNTEAFF. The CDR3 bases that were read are TGCGCCAGCAGCCAAGTGAGGGGGAACACTGAA.

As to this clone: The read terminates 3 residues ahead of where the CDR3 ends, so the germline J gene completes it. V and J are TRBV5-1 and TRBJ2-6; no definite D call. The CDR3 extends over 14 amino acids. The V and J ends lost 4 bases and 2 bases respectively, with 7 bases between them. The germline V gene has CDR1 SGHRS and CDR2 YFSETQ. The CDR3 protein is CASSTEPGANVLTF. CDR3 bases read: TGCGCCAGCAGCACAGAACCTGGGGCCAACGTC.

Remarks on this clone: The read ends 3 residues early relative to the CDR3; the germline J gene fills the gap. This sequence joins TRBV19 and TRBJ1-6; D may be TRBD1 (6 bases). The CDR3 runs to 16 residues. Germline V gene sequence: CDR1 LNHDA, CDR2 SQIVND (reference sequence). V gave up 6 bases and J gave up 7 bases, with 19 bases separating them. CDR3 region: CASRYTPGAENSPLHF. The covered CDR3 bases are TGTGCCAGTAGATATACCCCAGGGGCGGAAAATTCACCC.

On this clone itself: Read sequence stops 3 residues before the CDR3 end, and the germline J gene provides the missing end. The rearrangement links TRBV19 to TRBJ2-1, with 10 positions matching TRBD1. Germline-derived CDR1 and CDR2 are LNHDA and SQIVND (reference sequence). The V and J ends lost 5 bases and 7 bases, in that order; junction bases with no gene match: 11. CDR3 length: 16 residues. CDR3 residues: CASSLHWDRGRNEQFF. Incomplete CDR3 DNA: TGTGCCAGTAGTTTACATTGGGACAGGGGACGGAATGAG. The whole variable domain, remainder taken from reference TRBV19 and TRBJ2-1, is DGGITQSPKYLFRKEGQNVTLSCEQNLNHDAMYWYRQDPGQGLRLIYYSQIVNDFQKGDIAEGYSVSREKKESFPLTVTSAQKNPTAFYLCASSLHWDRGRNEQFFGPGTRLTVL.

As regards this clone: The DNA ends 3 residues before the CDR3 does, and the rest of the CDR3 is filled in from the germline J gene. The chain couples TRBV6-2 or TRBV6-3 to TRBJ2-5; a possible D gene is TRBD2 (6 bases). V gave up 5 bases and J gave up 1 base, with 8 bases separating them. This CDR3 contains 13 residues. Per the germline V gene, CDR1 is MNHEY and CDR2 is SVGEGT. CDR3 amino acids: CASSPGVQETQYF. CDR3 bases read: TGTGCCAGCAGTCCGGGGGTCCAAGAGACC.

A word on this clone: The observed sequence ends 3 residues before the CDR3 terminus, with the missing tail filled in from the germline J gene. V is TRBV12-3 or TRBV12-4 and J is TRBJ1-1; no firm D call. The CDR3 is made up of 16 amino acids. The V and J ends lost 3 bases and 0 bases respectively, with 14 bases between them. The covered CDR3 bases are TGTGCCAGCAGTTTGGAAGGCGGCCGGATGAACACTGAA. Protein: CASSLEGGRMNTE. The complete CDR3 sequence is CASSLEGGRMNTEAFF.

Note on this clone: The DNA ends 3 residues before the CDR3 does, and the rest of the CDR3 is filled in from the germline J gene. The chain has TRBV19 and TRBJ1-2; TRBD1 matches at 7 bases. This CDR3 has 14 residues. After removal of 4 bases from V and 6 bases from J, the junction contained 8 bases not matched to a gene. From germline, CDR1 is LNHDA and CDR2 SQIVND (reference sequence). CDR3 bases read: TGTGCCAGTAGTAGACAGGGTTCTCTGGATGGC. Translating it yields CASSRQGSLDG. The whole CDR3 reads CASSRQGSLDGYTF.

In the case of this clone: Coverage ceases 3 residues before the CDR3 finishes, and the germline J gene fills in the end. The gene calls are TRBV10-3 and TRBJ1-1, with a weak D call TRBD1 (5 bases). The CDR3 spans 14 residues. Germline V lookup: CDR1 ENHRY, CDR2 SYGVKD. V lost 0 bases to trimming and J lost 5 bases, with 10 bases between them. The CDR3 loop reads CAISESAGGTEAFF. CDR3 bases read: TGTGCCATCAGTGAGTCAGCGGGGGGGACTGAA.

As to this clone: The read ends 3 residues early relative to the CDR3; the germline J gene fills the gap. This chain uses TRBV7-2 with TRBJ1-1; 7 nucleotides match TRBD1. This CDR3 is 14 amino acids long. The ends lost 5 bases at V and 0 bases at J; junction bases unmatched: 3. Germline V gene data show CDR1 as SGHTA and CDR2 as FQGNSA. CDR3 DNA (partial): TGTGCCAGCAGCCCCGGGACAGTGAACACTGAA. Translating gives CASSPGTVNTE. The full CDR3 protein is CASSPGTVNTEAFF.

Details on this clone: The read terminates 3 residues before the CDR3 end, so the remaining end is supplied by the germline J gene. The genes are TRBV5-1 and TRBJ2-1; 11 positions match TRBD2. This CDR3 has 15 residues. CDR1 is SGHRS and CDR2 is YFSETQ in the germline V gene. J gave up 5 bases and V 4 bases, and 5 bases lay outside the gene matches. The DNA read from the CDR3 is TGCGCCAGCAGCGTAGGGACTAGCGGTAACAATGAG. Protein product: CASSVGTSGNNE. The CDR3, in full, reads CASSVGTSGNNEQFF. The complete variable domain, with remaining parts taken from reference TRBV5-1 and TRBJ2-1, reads KAGVTQTPRYLIKTRGQQVTLSCSPISGHRSVSWYQQTPGQGLQFLFEYFSETQRNKGNFPGRFSGRQFSNSRSEMNVSTLELGDSALYLCASSVGTSGNNEQFFGPGTRLTVL.

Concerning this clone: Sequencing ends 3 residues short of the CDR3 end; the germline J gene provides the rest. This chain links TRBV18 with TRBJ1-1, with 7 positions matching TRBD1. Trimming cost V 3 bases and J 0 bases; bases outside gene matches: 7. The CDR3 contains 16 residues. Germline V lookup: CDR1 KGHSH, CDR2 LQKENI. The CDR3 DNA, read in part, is TGTGCCAGCTCACCCGGGACAGCGACCCTGAACACTGAA. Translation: CASSPGTATLNTE. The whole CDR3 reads CASSPGTATLNTEAFF.

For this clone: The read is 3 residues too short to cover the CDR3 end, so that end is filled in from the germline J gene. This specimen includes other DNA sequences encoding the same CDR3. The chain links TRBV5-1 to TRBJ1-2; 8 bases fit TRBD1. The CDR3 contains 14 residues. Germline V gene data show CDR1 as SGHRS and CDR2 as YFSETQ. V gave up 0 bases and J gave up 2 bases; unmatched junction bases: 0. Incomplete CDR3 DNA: TGCGCCAGCAGCTTGGGGACAGGGAACTATGGC. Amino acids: CASSLGTGNYG. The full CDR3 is CASSLGTGNYGYTF.

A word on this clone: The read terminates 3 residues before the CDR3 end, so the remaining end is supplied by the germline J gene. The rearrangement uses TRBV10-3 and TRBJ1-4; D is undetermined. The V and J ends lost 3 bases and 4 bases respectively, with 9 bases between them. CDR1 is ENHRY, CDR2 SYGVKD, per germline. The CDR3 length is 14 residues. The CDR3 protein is CAISDGRGNEKLFF. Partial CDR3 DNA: TGTGCCATCAGTGACGGGCGGGGTAATGAAAAA.

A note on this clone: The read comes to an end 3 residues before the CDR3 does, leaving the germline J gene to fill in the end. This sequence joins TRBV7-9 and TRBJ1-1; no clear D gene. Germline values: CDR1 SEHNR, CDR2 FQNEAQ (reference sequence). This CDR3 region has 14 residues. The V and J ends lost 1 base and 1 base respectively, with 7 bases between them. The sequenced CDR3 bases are TGTGCCAGCAGCTTAGTAGTCGGGAACACTGAA. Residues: CASSLVVGNTE. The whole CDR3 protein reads CASSLVVGNTEAFF.

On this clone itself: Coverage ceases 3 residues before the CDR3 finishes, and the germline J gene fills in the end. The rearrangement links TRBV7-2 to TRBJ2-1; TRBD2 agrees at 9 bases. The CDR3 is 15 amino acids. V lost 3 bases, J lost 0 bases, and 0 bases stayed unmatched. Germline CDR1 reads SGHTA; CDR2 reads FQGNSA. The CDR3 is CASSFSGSSYNEQFF. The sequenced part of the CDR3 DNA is TGTGCCAGCAGCTTTAGCGGGAGCTCCTACAATGAG.

CDR3 in amino acids: CASSSRTGWDGYTF. The part of the CDR3 DNA that was read is TGCGCCAGCAGCTCCCGGACAGGTTGGGATGGC. The V and J genes are TRBV5-1 and TRBJ1-2; TRBD1 matches 7 bases. The CDR3 extends 3 residues past the end of the read, so its final part is completed from the germline J gene. The germline CDR1 and CDR2 sequences are SGHRS and YFSETQ. The V gene end was trimmed by 3 bases and the J gene end by 6 bases; junction bases not matched to a gene: 8. CDR3 length: 14 amino acids.

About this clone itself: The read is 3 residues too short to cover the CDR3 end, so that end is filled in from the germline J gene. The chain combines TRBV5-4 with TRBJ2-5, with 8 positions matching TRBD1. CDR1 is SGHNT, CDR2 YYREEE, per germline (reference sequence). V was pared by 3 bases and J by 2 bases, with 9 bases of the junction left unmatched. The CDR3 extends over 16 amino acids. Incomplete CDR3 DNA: TGTGCCAGCAGCTGGATAGGACAGGGCCCACAAGAGACC. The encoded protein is CASSWIGQGPQET. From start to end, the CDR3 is CASSWIGQGPQETQYF. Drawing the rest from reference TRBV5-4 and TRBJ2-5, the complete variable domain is ETGVTQSPTHLIKTRGQQVTLRCSSQSGHNTVSWYQQALGQGPQFIFQYYREEENGRGNFPPRFSGLQFPNYSSELNVNALELDDSALYLCASSWIGQGPQETQYFGPGTRLLVL.

The chain's CDR3 is CSAIPTSGSDNEQFF. The sequenced part of the CDR3 DNA is TGCAGTGCTATTCCAACTAGCGGGAGCGACAATGAG. The V and J genes are TRBV20-1 and TRBJ2-1, with TRBD2 identical over 11 bases. The read ends 3 residues shy of where the CDR3 ends; the end is completed using the germline J gene. This CDR3 contains 15 residues. The germline gives CDR1 DFQATT, CDR2 SNEGSKA (reference sequence). V lost 4 bases and J lost 5; bases outside the gene matches: 7.

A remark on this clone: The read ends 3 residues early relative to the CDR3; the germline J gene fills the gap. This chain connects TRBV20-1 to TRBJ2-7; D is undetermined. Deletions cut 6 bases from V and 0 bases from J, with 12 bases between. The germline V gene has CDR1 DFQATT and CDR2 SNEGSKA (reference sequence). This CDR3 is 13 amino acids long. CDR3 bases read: TGCAGTGCCGCCGGCGGTAGCTCCTACGAG. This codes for CSAAGGSSYE. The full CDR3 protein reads CSAAGGSSYEQYF.

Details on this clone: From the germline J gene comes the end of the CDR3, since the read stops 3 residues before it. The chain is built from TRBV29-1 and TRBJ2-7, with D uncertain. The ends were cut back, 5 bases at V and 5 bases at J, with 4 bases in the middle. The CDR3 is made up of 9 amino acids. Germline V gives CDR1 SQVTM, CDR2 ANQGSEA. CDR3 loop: CSVRDEQYF. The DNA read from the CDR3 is TGCAGCGTTAGGGACGAG.

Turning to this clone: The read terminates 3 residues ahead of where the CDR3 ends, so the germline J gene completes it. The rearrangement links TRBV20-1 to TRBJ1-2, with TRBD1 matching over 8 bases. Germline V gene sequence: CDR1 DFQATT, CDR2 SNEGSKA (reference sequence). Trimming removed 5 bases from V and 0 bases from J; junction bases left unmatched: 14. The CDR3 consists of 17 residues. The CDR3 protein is CSAHHKRNRGTNYGYTF. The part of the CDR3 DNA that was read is TGCAGTGCTCATCATAAAAGAAACAGGGGGACTAACTATGGC.

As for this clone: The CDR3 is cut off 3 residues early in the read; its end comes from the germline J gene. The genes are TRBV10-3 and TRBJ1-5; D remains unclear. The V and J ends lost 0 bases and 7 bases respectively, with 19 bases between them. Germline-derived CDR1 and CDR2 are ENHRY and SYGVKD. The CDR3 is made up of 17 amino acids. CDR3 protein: CAISESRGEGWWQPQHF. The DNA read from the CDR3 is TGTGCCATCAGTGAGTCACGCGGGGAGGGATGGTGGCAGCCC.

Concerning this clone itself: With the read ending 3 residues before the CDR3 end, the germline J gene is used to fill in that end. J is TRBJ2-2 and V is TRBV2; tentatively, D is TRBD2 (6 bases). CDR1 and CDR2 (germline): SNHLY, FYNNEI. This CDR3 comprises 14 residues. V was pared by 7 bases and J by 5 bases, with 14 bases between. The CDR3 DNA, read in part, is TGTGCCAGCATTGACCCGCTAGCGACCGGGGAG. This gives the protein CASIDPLATGE. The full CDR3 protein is CASIDPLATGELFF. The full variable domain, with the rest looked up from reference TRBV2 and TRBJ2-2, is EPEVTQTPSHQVTQMGQEVILRCVPISNHLYFYWYRQILGQKVEFLVSFYNNEISEKSEIFDDQFSVERPDGSNFTLKIRSTKLEDSAMYFCASIDPLATGELFFGEGSRLTVL.

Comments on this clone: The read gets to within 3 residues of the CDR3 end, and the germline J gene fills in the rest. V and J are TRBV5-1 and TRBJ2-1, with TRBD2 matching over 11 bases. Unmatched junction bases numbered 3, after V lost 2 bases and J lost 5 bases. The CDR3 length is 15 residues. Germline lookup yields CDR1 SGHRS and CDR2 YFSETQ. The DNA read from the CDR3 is TGCGCCAGCAGCTTCTTACTAGCGGGGGACAATGAG. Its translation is CASSFLLAGDNE. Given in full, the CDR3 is CASSFLLAGDNEQFF.

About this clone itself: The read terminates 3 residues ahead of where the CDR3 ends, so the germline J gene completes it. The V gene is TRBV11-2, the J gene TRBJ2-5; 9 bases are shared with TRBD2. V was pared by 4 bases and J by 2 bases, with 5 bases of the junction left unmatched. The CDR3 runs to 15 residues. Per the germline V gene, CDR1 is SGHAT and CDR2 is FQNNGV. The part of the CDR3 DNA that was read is TGTGCCAGCAGCTGGAGACTAGCGGAGCAAGAGACC. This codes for CASSWRLAEQET. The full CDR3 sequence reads CASSWRLAEQETQYF.

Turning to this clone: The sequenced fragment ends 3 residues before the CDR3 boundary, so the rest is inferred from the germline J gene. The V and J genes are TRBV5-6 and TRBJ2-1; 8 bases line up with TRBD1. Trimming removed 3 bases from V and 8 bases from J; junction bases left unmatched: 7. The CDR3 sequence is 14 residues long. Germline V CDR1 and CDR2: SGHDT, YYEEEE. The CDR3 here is CASSYGQGLDEQFF. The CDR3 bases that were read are TGTGCCAGCAGCTACGGACAGGGATTAGATGAG.